This T cell receptor beta chain was sequenced in a study of blood T cell repertoires in COVID-19 (dated by TCRdb to 2019 to 2021). In the study overall: Samples from collaborators originated in the United States, Italy and Spain and spanned both the acute and convalescent phases of COVID-19. Deeply sampled blood TCRbeta repertoires from subjects exposed to, actively infected with, or recovered from COVID-19 were included in the dataset. The samples were drawn from the first 160 participants of the ongoing ImmuneRACE study and from over 950 subjects provided by 6 global collaborators. The repertoires were made available in a free public database intended to serve as a resource for research on the immune response to SARS-CoV-2. A de-identified subject ID, COVID-19 status, age in years and sex were almost always included in the sample metadata. HLA class I and class II types, where available, came from metadata supplied by the sample provider rather than from assay-based typing. The material from the prospective study consisted of cDNA or gDNA derived from T cells, B-cell-depleted T cells, or PBMCs.

The immunoSEQ Assay, a bias-controlled multiplex PCR, was used to amplify TCRbeta CDR3 regions from genomic DNA. The published analysis was carried out like this. The number of nucleated cells in each sample was estimated from the amplification of reference gene primers within the assay. To quantify the absolute abundance of each unique TCRbeta CDR3 rearrangement, sequence reads were collapsed and filtered. For each sample, productive Simpson clonality was calculated by taking the square root of Simpson's diversity index across productive rearrangements. TCRdb re-hosts the immuneACCESS table, in-frame sequences only. Its copies lack some clones; in the studies checked, an unresolved V gene accounts for under half of them, and the cause for the rest is not known. The V and J calls and the clone size are those of that table, but D and trimming were determined from the DNA. Counted in this sample were about 150,000 clones; about 79% of them appeared once. Just over 9.5% of the sample rests with the top ten.

Broad study findings and their caveats: The amount of clinical and demographic metadata varied by source and participant and was provided uncurated.

Comments on this clone: The specificity of this receptor is unknown. The sample holds no much larger clone one base away, and base qualities are not on file.

The collaborating institutions used their own protocols to collect whole blood in K2EDTA tubes. For TCRbeta analysis, collaborators shipped samples as frozen whole blood, isolated PBMCs, or DNA extracted from either of those sample types. Sequenced input: peripheral blood. The receptor comes from a woman aged 45-65 years with acute or convalescent COVID-19.

The CDR3 here reads CAISESGDRRVHSPLHF. The nucleotide sequence is TGTGCCATCAGTGAGTCGGGGGACAGGAGGGTACATTCACCCCTCCACTTT. The V and J genes are TRBV10-3 and TRBJ1-6; 8 bases in the middle match TRBD1. The germline V gene specifies ENHRY as CDR1 and SYGVKD as CDR2. V lost 0 bases and J lost 8 bases, and the count of bases not matched to a germline gene is 9. The CDR3 contains 17 residues, cysteine and phenylalanine counted. The only DNA kept is the CDR3, 51 bases in frame from the first base.